The 6 T cell receptor beta chains below all came from one sample that was sequenced in a study of OX40 agonist ivuxolimab in advanced cancers. Assay used: immunoSEQ multiplex PCR; TCRdb lists only in-frame clones, some missing. Among approximately 69,000 clones listed, about three quarters were seen once. Material: CD4+ or CD8+ T cells sorted from blood, obtained in a trial of the OX40 agonist ivuxolimab. Receptors were obtained from an adult with an advanced solid tumor such as melanoma, head and neck, liver or kidney cancer.

A few counts support this clone. The chain carries TRBV9 and TRBJ1-4; D gene uncertain. Germline loops: CDR1 SGDLS, CDR2 YYNGEE. CDR3 length: 15 residues. V was cut by 3 bases and J by 6 bases, with 15 bases left in between. CDR3 loop: CASSERVDADEKLFF. In nucleotides, the CDR3 is TGTGCCAGCAGCGAAAGGGTCGACGCTGATGAAAAACTGTTTTTT.

V is TRBV7-2 and J is TRBJ1-5, with a tentative D call TRBD1 (5 bases). Germline loops: CDR1 SGHTA, CDR2 FQGNSA. V lost 0 bases, J lost 4 bases, and 10 bases lay in between. The CDR3 consists of 15 residues. This chain's CDR3 is CASSLAGGVNQPQHF. CDR3 nucleotide sequence: TGTGCCAGCAGCTTAGCGGGGGGGGTAAATCAGCCCCAGCATTTT.

The J gene is TRBJ1-5, the V gene TRBV2; no definite D call. CDR1 and CDR2 from the germline V gene are SNHLY and FYNNEI. CDR3 size: 15 residues. The V end lost 6 bases, the J end lost 7 bases, and 19 bases lay between the germline ends. CDR3 DNA: TGTGCCAGCAGGCCCTCTACCAAGGGAGGGCAGCCCCAGCATTTT. As protein: CASRPSTKGGQPQHF.

The V and J genes are TRBV27 and TRBJ1-1, with no clear D. V was cut by 0 bases and J by 2 bases, with 10 bases left in between. The CDR3 contains 15 residues. The V gene's germline CDR1 is MNHEY and CDR2 SMNVEV (reference sequence). In nucleotides, the CDR3 is TGTGCCAGCAGTTTATCGACAAACCACAACACTGAAGCTTTCTTT. Translating gives CASSLSTNHNTEAFF.

The chain uses TRBV27 and TRBJ1-2; TRBD1 aligns across 7 bases. The CDR3 spans 14 residues. V lost 6 bases, J lost 1 base, and 5 bases stayed unmatched. The V gene's germline CDR1 is MNHEY and CDR2 SMNVEV (reference sequence). DNA of the CDR3: TGTGCCAGCAGCCGACAGGGCGGTAACTATGGCTACACCTTC. It translates to CASSRQGGNYGYTF.

This sequence joins TRBV7-9 and TRBJ2-5; D might be TRBD2 (7 bases). Germline values: CDR1 SEHNR, CDR2 FQNEAQ (reference sequence). The CDR3 spans 16 residues. The germline V and J ends were trimmed by 5 bases and 5 bases, with 21 bases remaining between them. For the CDR3, the DNA is TGTGCCAGCAGCCCAGCGACGGGCGGGGGCGGCGAGACCCAGTACTTC. It specifies CASSPATGGGGETQYF.